These 32 T cell receptor beta chains were all obtained from the same sample, sequenced in a study of T-cell reconstitution after alpha-beta-depleted transplantation in children (dated by TCRdb to 2016 to 2018). Results and caveats for the whole study, not just this receptor: Over subsequent months, a decline in hyperexpanded clone frequencies was noted, and after one year, T-cell counts and TCRbeta diversity were mostly ascribed to newly produced T cells.

These receptors' antigens are unknown. Taken with the paper, the label for treatment or condition translates to: allogeneic hematopoietic cell transplantation with graft depleted of TCRalphabeta T cells and CD19 B cells. The protocol used for the library was PCR. Sequencing was performed on an Illumina HiSeq 2500. Molecular barcoding was employed in the preparation of TCR libraries, with unique molecular identifiers being used to normalize TCRbeta repertoire quantification. TCRdb handled the public reads itself, with Q25 trimming in fastp and clone calling in MiXCR, and kept productive beta chains. When rows share a CDR3 protein, they turn into one entry using the most common DNA and genes. The sample includes about 300,000 distinct CDR3 sequences, with almost 8% observed a single time. The ten largest account for approximately 8.6% of the sample. Sample: peripheral blood, taken 360 days after TCRalphabeta/CD19-depleted stem cell transplant. These receptors all stem from a female patient aged 2 to 10 who had a stem cell transplant for Fanconi anemia, so the T cells may come from the graft donor.

This clonotype appeared a few times. The chain couples TRBV6-4 to TRBJ1-4; possibly TRBD1 for D (5 bases). CDR3 length equals 16 residues. Trimming took 6 bases from V and 0 from J, leaving 14 bases between them. Germline V gene data show CDR1 as MRHNA and CDR2 as SNTAGT. CDR3 DNA sequence: TGTGCCAGCAGACGAAGACCGGGGGCAACTAATGAAAAACTGTTTTTT. Amino acid sequence: CASRRRPGATNEKLFF.

The genes are TRBV7-3 and TRBJ2-2; perhaps TRBD1 as D (5 bases). The V end lost 1 base, the J end lost 0 bases, and 12 bases lay between the germline ends. Per the germline V gene, CDR1 is SGHTA and CDR2 is FQGTGA. The CDR3 is made up of 17 amino acids. The CDR3 spells CASSLIGQGANTGELFF. In DNA, the CDR3 is TGTGCCAGCAGCTTAATTGGTCAGGGCGCGAACACCGGGGAGCTGTTTTTT.

The chain uses TRBV2 and TRBJ2-1; D is perhaps TRBD2 (5 bases). CDR3 length: 14 amino acids. Trimming took 7 bases from V and 4 from J, leaving 14 bases between them. Germline CDR1 SNHLY, CDR2 FYNNEI. The CDR3 loop is CASKPGIRYNEQFF. CDR3 nucleotide sequence: TGTGCCAGCAAGCCGGGAATAAGGTACAATGAGCAGTTCTTC.

This clonotype was counted at least ten times. This sequence joins TRBV7-8 and TRBJ1-1; the D is unclear. V lost 5 bases and J lost 7, with 17 bases in between. This CDR3 region has 14 residues. Germline assignment: CDR1 SGHVS and CDR2 FQNEAQ. The CDR3 reads CASSASLGLDEAFF. Written as DNA, the CDR3 is TGTGCCAGCAGCGCCTCCCTAGGACTCGATGAAGCTTTCTTT.

This clonotype was seen repeatedly, ten times or more. The chain has TRBV5-1 and TRBJ2-1; TRBD2 aligns across 14 bases. The CDR3 has 17 amino acids. Losses at the gene ends were 4 bases for V and 1 base for J; bases not matched to a gene: 4. Germline CDR1 SGHRS, CDR2 YFSETQ. CDR3 DNA: TGCGCCAGCAGCGCGACTAGCGGGGGGGCGTCCTACAATGAGCAGTTCTTC. It encodes CASSATSGGASYNEQFF.

A few counts support this clonotype. This sequence joins TRBV9 and TRBJ1-4; tentatively, D is TRBD1 (5 bases). Trimming cost V 2 bases and J 7 bases, with 12 bases left between them. Germline assignment: CDR1 SGDLS and CDR2 YYNGEE. The CDR3 spans 14 residues. The DNA of the CDR3 is TGTGCCAGCAGCGTCGGGGGATTGGGTGAAAAACTGTTTTTT. This codes for CASSVGGLGEKLFF.

This clonotype came up many times. The chain uses TRBV30 and TRBJ2-5; D call uncertain. V was shortened by 3 bases and J by 4 bases, with 6 bases between the two germline ends. This CDR3 region has 11 residues. Germline CDR1 reads GTSNPN; CDR2 reads SVGIG (reference sequence). CDR3 nucleotide sequence: TGTGCCTGGAGCCATGGAGAGACCCAGTACTTC. Encoded protein: CAWSHGETQYF. The full variable domain, in which reference TRBV30 and TRBJ2-5 provide the parts outside the CDR3, is SQTIHQWPATLVQPVGSPLSLECTVEGTSNPNLYWYRQAAGRGLQLLFYSVGIGQISSEVPQNLSASRPQDRQFILSSKKLLLSDSGFYLCAWSHGETQYFGPGTRLLVL.

The table lists this clonotype with a few counts. The chain links TRBV5-1 to TRBJ2-5; 11 nucleotides align to TRBD2. The CDR3 has 16 amino acids. V shed 0 bases, J shed 0 bases, and the junction held 1 base outside the gene matches. Germline assignment: CDR1 SGHRS and CDR2 YFSETQ. CDR3 DNA sequence: TGCGCCAGCAGCTTGGGGACTAGCGGGTACCAAGAGACCCAGTACTTC. This encodes CASSLGTSGYQETQYF.

This clonotype came up many times. The chain carries TRBV6-5 and TRBJ2-3; 11 bases are shared with TRBD2. CDR3 size: 16 residues. V dropped 1 base and J dropped 0; count of bases not matched to a gene: 0. Germline V gene sequence: CDR1 MNHEY, CDR2 SVGAGI. The CDR3 reads CASSYWTSGSTDTQYF. In DNA, the CDR3 is TGTGCCAGCAGTTACTGGACTAGCGGGAGCACAGATACGCAGTATTTT.

The table lists this clonotype with a few counts. DNA for the CDR3: TGTGCCAGCAGCTTAGGGACTACGTGGGCCGGGGAGCTGTTTTTT. Translation: CASSLGTTWAGELFF. The rearrangement uses TRBV7-9 and TRBJ2-2; possibly TRBD2 for D (6 bases). The CDR3 spans 15 residues. Between the trimmed V and J ends, which lost 1 base and 6 bases, there was a span of 12 bases. CDR1 SEHNR and CDR2 FQNEAQ come from the germline V gene (reference sequence).

V is TRBV7-3 and J is TRBJ2-2; 11 nucleotides agree with TRBD2. This CDR3 region has 16 residues. Losses at the gene ends were 3 bases for V and 7 bases for J; bases not matched to a gene: 7. CDR1 and CDR2 from the germline V gene are SGHTA and FQGTGA. The CDR3 spells CASSFLGLAVGGELFF. DNA for the CDR3: TGTGCCAGCAGCTTTTTGGGACTAGCGGTTGGCGGGGAGCTGTTTTTT. Using reference TRBV7-3 and TRBJ2-2 for the parts outside the CDR3, the full variable domain is GAGVSQTPSNKVTEKGKYVELRCDPISGHTALYWYRQSLGQGPEFLIYFQGTGAADDSGLPNDRFFAVRPEGSVSTLKIQRTERGDSAVYLCASSFLGLAVGGELFFGEGSRLTVL.

In its sample, this clonotype was seen many times. The rearrangement uses TRBV28 and TRBJ2-5; D may be TRBD1 (5 bases). CDR1 is MDHEN, CDR2 SYDVKM, per germline. V lost 8 bases to trimming and J lost 0 bases, with 7 bases between them. This CDR3 is 12 amino acids long. CDR3 sequence (DNA): TGTGCCAGCCAGGGATACCAAGAGACCCAGTACTTC. Its translation: CASQGYQETQYF.

This clonotype was seen only a few times. The chain uses TRBV7-9 and TRBJ1-3; no reliable D call. The CDR3 consists of 14 residues. V lost 3 bases to trimming and J lost 0 bases, with 6 bases between them. In germline, CDR1 is SEHNR, CDR2 FQNEAQ (reference sequence). The CDR3 here is CASSFKGSGNTIYF. The CDR3, as DNA: TGTGCCAGCAGCTTTAAAGGCTCTGGAAACACCATATATTTT.

The chain employs TRBV30 and TRBJ1-5; D is unclear. Per germline, CDR1 GTSNPN and CDR2 SVGIG (reference sequence). V was cut by 4 bases and J by 1 base, with 8 bases left in between. The CDR3 covers 13 residues. CDR3 sequence reads: CAWTQRSNQPQHF. The CDR3 region has the DNA TGTGCCTGGACGCAAAGAAGCAATCAGCCCCAGCATTTT. Complete variable domain (other parts from reference TRBV30 and TRBJ1-5): SQTIHQWPATLVQPVGSPLSLECTVEGTSNPNLYWYRQAAGRGLQLLFYSVGIGQISSEVPQNLSASRPQDRQFILSSKKLLLSDSGFYLCAWTQRSNQPQHFGDGTRLSIL.

The CDR3 bases are TGTGCCAGCACCAGACTAGGAAACACCGGGGAGCTGTTTTTT. Its translation: CASTRLGNTGELFF. The chain employs TRBV5-4 and TRBJ2-2; maybe TRBD2 (6 bases). Germline loops: CDR1 SGHNT, CDR2 YYREEE (reference sequence). Trimming stripped 6 bases from V and 2 bases from J, with 11 bases between. The CDR3 sequence is 14 residues long.

This clonotype was picked up a small number of times. This chain links TRBV20-1 with TRBJ1-5, with TRBD1 matching over 10 bases. The CDR3 runs 14 residues. Germline CDR1 DFQATT, CDR2 SNEGSKA (reference sequence). V shed 2 bases and J 5 bases; nucleotides not matched to a gene: 3. CDR3 nucleotides: TGCAGTGCTAGACCCGGGACAGGGGATCAGCCCCAGCATTTT. Residues: CSARPGTGDQPQHF.

This clonotype was seen at least ten times. V and J are TRBV6-5 and TRBJ2-5; 9 bases map to TRBD2. Germline V gives CDR1 MNHEY, CDR2 SVGAGI. The CDR3 spans 19 residues. With V trimmed by 0 bases and J by 2 bases, 13 bases remained unmatched. CDR3 bases: TGTGCCAGCAGTTACTCGCCTAGCGGGATAAGTAGTAGGCAAGAGACCCAGTACTTC. This sequence encodes CASSYSPSGISSRQETQYF.

This clonotype has only a few counts. This sequence joins TRBV24-1 and TRBJ2-1; D might be TRBD1 or TRBD2, each matching 6 bases. CDR1 KGHDR and CDR2 SFDVKD come from the germline V gene. The V and J ends lost 4 bases and 12 bases respectively, with 15 bases between them. This CDR3 is 13 amino acids long. DNA of the CDR3: TGTGCCACCAGTGACAGGTTATGGGGGGCGCAGTTCTTC. It translates to CATSDRLWGAQFF.

Ten or more counts support this clonotype. The chain joins TRBV6-5 to TRBJ1-1; TRBD1 aligns across 9 bases. Germline assignment: CDR1 MNHEY and CDR2 SVGAGI. V was clipped by 4 bases and J by 5 bases; unmatched bases: 11. This CDR3 is 16 amino acids long. The CDR3, as DNA: TGTGCCAGCAGTTTCCTCCGGGGACAGGGCAAAACTGAAGCTTTCTTT. It translates to CASSFLRGQGKTEAFF.

This clonotype turned up a few times. This chain links TRBV7-2 with TRBJ1-1, with a tentative D call TRBD1 (5 bases). Germline assignment: CDR1 SGHTA and CDR2 FQGNSA. V was clipped by 0 bases and J by 2 bases, with 10 bases between them. CDR3 size: 15 residues. CDR3 region: CASSLASGHNTEAFF. The DNA of the CDR3 is TGTGCCAGCAGCTTAGCGTCAGGGCATAACACTGAAGCTTTCTTT.

The chain carries TRBV6-2 or TRBV6-3 and TRBJ2-1; TRBD1 matches 8 bases. This CDR3 comprises 15 residues. Germline lookup yields CDR1 MNHEY and CDR2 SVGEGT. The V gene end was trimmed by 7 bases and the J gene end by 4 bases; junction bases not matched to a gene: 9. This chain's CDR3 is CASTDQGAGYNEQFF. The CDR3 DNA reads as TGTGCCAGCACCGACCAGGGGGCGGGATACAATGAGCAGTTCTTC.

This clonotype was recorded many times. An end of the junction differs from the germline gene, which may be a read error. The CDR3 DNA is TGCGCCAGCAGCTCCCCTGGGACAGCTTACGAGCAGTATTTC. This translates into CASSSPGTAYEQYF. The rearrangement uses TRBV5-1 and TRBJ2-7, with 7 bases fitting TRBD1. This CDR3 has 14 residues. The V gene's germline CDR1 is SGHRS and CDR2 YFSETQ.

Many counts were recorded for this clonotype. The chain employs TRBV29-1 and TRBJ2-7; D gene ambiguous. This CDR3 contains 11 residues. Trimming took 3 bases from V and 5 from J, leaving 8 bases between them. Germline V gene sequence: CDR1 SQVTM, CDR2 ANQGSEA. CDR3: CSVEARDEQYF. As DNA, the CDR3 is TGCAGCGTTGAGGCCCGGGACGAGCAGTACTTC.

This clonotype has ten or more counts. This chain uses TRBV7-9 with TRBJ2-7, with D tentatively TRBD1 (5 bases). V lost 5 bases and J lost 0, with 8 bases in between. The CDR3 consists of 13 residues. CDR1 SEHNR and CDR2 FQNEAQ come from the germline V gene (reference sequence). The CDR3 region is CASSDSLSYEQYF. For the CDR3, the DNA is TGTGCCAGCAGCGACAGCCTCTCCTACGAGCAGTACTTC.

This clonotype was counted ten times or more. The chain recombines TRBV20-1 with TRBJ2-1; 9 bases align to TRBD2. V was pared by 6 bases and J by 6 bases, with 6 bases of the junction left unmatched. Germline V gene data show CDR1 as DFQATT and CDR2 as SNEGSKA (reference sequence). This CDR3 contains 13 residues. CDR3 in amino acids: CSALAGVANEQFF. In nucleotides, the CDR3 is TGCAGTGCCTTAGCGGGAGTAGCCAATGAGCAGTTCTTC.

This clonotype was observed many times. The V and J genes are TRBV7-9 and TRBJ2-1, with D perhaps TRBD1 or TRBD2 (5 bases each). The CDR3 sequence is 17 residues long. Per the germline V gene, CDR1 is SEHNR and CDR2 is FQNEAQ (reference sequence). The V end lost 1 base, the J end lost 9 bases, and 22 bases lay between the germline ends. The CDR3: CASSLEGDGHLGGEQFF. The CDR3 DNA is TGTGCCAGCAGCTTAGAAGGGGACGGTCACCTAGGCGGTGAGCAGTTCTTC.

The V and J genes are TRBV6-5 and TRBJ2-1, with 11 bases lining up with TRBD2. CDR1 MNHEY and CDR2 SVGAGI come from the germline V gene. The junction had 6 bases not matched to a gene; V was cut back by 0 bases and J by 8 bases. CDR3 length: 16 residues. The CDR3 DNA is TGTGCCAGCAGTTACTCACTAGCGGGGGTTAGTGATGAGCAGTTCTTC. It encodes CASSYSLAGVSDEQFF.

V is TRBV7-6 and J is TRBJ2-1, with D possibly called TRBD1 or TRBD2 (7 bases each). Germline lookup yields CDR1 SGHVS and CDR2 FNYEAQ. CDR3 length: 15 amino acids. Trimming removed 1 base at V and 6 bases at J, with 13 bases between. CDR3 residues: CASSLVGRGGNEQFF. In DNA, the CDR3 is TGTGCCAGCAGCTTAGTTGGCAGGGGGGGCAATGAGCAGTTCTTC. The full variable domain, rest sourced from reference TRBV7-6 and TRBJ2-1, is GAGVSQSPRYKVTKRGQDVALRCDPISGHVSLYWYRQALGQGPEFLTYFNYEAQQDKSGLPNDRFSAERPEGSISTLTIQRTEQRDSAMYRCASSLVGRGGNEQFFGPGTRLTVL.

This clonotype was counted ten times or more. The chain has TRBV7-8 and TRBJ2-1; 9 bases are a match to TRBD1. Per germline, CDR1 SGHVS and CDR2 FQNEAQ. With 5 bases clipped from V and 6 bases from J, the junction kept 8 bases outside the gene matches. The CDR3 loop spans 15 amino acids. The CDR3 DNA reads as TGTGCCAGCAGCCTGGGACAGGGTGTCTCCAATGAGCAGTTCTTC. It codes for CASSLGQGVSNEQFF.

The chain uses TRBV7-2 and TRBJ1-1; D unresolved. CDR1 is SGHTA, CDR2 FQGNSA, per germline. With 2 bases removed from V and 1 base from J, the gap between germline ends came to 11 bases. The CDR3 runs to 15 residues. The chain's CDR3 is CASSLSSRQNTEAFF. DNA of the CDR3: TGTGCCAGCAGCTTATCGTCTAGGCAGAACACTGAAGCTTTCTTT.

The chain couples TRBV11-3 to TRBJ2-1; 11 bases match TRBD2. CDR1 SGHNT and CDR2 YENEEA come from the germline V gene. CDR3 length: 15 amino acids. Trimming took 2 bases from V and 7 from J; bases not matched to a gene: 4. The CDR3 loop is CASSLTGLAVNEQFF. The CDR3 bases are TGTGCCAGCAGCTTAACGGGACTAGCGGTAAATGAGCAGTTCTTC.

This clonotype has a count of ten or more. This chain joins TRBV7-2 and TRBJ2-3; TRBD2 is a possible D gene (6 bases). The CDR3 spans 15 residues. CDR1 SGHTA and CDR2 FQGNSA come from the germline V gene. The V end was cut by 3 bases, the J end by 6 bases, with 16 bases between. The CDR3 spells CASSFSMGLADTQYF. Written as DNA, the CDR3 is TGTGCCAGCAGCTTTTCCATGGGTCTAGCGGATACGCAGTATTTT.